This T cell receptor (beta chain) was profiled in a study of tumor-infiltrating lymphocytes in localized non-small cell lung cancer. This clone was detected only once. Sequenced by immunoSEQ multiplex PCR; TCRdb stores in-frame clones only, minus some. Found here are approximately 10,000 clones, roughly 63% of them singletons; the top ten hold 11%. The source of this sequence is a human donor with non-small cell lung cancer. Material for sequencing was uninvolved lung tissue not adjacent to the tumor.

The CDR3 region is CASSPGDTLLYGYTF. In DNA form, the CDR3 reads TGTGCCAGCAGTCCCGGAGACACCTTACTCTATGGCTACACCTTC. V usage is TRBV28 and J usage is TRBJ1-2; D gene uncertain. Germline V lookup: CDR1 MDHEN, CDR2 SYDVKM. Trimming removed 5 bases from V and 4 bases from J, with 17 bases in between. The CDR3 has 15 residues.